The entry that follows covers one T cell receptor (beta chain) sequence. Additional DNA sequences in this sample encode the identical CDR3. The data were obtained in a study of cytomegalovirus exposure and HLA in healthy donors. The primer mix had 60 Vbeta and 13 Jbeta primers. Repertoires were generated with immunoSEQ multiplex PCR, while TCRdb's copy carries only in-frame clones and drops some. The repertoire consists of about 110,000 clones, with around 75% occurring once and the leading ten covering approximately 1.3%. Per the germline V gene, CDR1 is SGHRS and CDR2 is YFSETQ. V lost 0 bases, J lost 10 bases, and 7 bases lay in between. The CDR3 has 12 amino acids.

The sequenced material came from PBMCs. The TCR originated in a man aged 35-49 years in good health and CMV-seronegative. The genes are TRBV5-1 and TRBJ1-4; no definite D call. Here the CDR3 reads CASSLDRGKLFF. The CDR3 region has the DNA TGCGCCAGCAGCTTGGATCGGGGAAAACTGTTTTTT.